This TCR beta chain was recovered during a study of follicular helper T cells after annual influenza vaccination. CDR3 length: 12 residues. The V and J ends lost 2 bases and 8 bases respectively, with 9 bases between them. Time point described: 2014-2015 season, 7 days after vaccination. Excluded were substance abuse, HIV/AIDS, active cancer, immunomodulatory drugs and active illness. TCRB was sequenced at Survey level resolution. Produced via immunoSEQ multiplex PCR; TCRdb's table is partial and in-frame only. The sample contains 6,000 to 9,500 clones, less than 85% of which appear only once. The source was CXCR5+ CD38- circulating T follicular helper cells from blood, collected 7 days after influenza vaccination. Subset in this sample: circulating Tfh, non-naive CD4+CXCR5+PD-1+ (ICOS+CD38+ or ICOS-CD38-). This TCR was recovered from an adult who received the influenza vaccine. The chain uses TRBV23-1 and TRBJ1-2; D is undetermined. TRBV23-1 is treated as an ORF (open reading frame) with a function not yet certain. This CDR3 reads CASSQVKRGYTF. The CDR3 DNA sequence: TGCGCCAGCAGTCAAGTGAAGAGGGGCTACACCTTC.